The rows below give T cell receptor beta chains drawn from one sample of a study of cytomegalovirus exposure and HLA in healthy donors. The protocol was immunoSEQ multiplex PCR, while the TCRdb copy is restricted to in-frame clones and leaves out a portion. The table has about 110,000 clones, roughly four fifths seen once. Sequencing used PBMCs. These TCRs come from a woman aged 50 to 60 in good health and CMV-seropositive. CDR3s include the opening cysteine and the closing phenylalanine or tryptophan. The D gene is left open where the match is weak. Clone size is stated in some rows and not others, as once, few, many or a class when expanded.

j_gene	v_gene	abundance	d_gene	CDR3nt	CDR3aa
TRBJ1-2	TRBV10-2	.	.	TGCGCCAGCAGTGATCCGGTAGCTAACTATGGCTACACCTTC	CASSDPVANYGYTF
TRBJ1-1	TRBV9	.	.	TGTGCCAGCAGCGTAGTAGCGTCAGACTCACAAGCTTTCTTT	CASSVVASDSQAFF
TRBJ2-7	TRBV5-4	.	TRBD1	TGTGCCAGCAGCTTGAGACAGGGGAGTTCCTACGAGCAGTACTTC	CASSLRQGSSYEQYF
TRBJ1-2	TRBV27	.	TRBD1	TGTGCCAGCACCAGGGACAGGAACTATGGCTACACCTTC	CASTRDRNYGYTF
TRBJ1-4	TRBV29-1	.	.	TGCAGCGTTGAGGGCGTCGGGAGTGAAAAACTGTTTTTT	CSVEGVGSEKLFF
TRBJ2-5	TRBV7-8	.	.	TGTGCCAGCAGCTTCCCAGGCGGGCGGCTCCAAGAGACCCAGTACTTC	CASSFPGGRLQETQYF
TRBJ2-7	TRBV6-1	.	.	TGTGCCAGCAGTGCTGTAGGGGGGGCCGGCGAGCAGTACTTC	CASSAVGGAGEQYF
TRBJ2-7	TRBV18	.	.	TGTGCCAGCTCACCATCAAAGGGGGTGACAGGAGGCTACGAGCAGTACTTC	CASSPSKGVTGGYEQYF
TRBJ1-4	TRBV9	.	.	TGTGCCAGCAGCGCCCGATGGACAGATCCTTATAATGAAAAACTGTTTTTT	CASSARWTDPYNEKLFF
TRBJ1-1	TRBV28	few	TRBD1	TGTGCCAGCAGTTCAACCGGGACAGGGTACACTGAAGCTTTCTTT	CASSSTGTGYTEAFF
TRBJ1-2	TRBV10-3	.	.	TGTGCCATCAGCGAGATACAGGCTATCGATGGCTACACCTTC	CAISEIQAIDGYTF
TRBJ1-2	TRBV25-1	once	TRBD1	TGTGCCAGCACCCCGACAGGGATTGCCTATGGCTACACCTTC	CASTPTGIAYGYTF
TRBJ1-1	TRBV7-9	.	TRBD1	TGTGCCAGCAGCTACACAGGGGGACGCACTGAAGCTTTCTTT	CASSYTGGRTEAFF
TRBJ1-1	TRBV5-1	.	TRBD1	TGCGCCAGCAGCCCAAGACCACAGGGGGACACTGAAGCTTTCTTT	CASSPRPQGDTEAFF
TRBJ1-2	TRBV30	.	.	TGTGCCTGGAGTGTACTGGTAGATGATGGCTACACCTTC	CAWSVLVDDGYTF
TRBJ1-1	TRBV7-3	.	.	TGTGCCAGCAGCTTAATATCCAGGGGTGAAGCTTTCTTT	CASSLISRGEAFF
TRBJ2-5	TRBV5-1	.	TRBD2	TGCGCCAGCAGCTTGGGTGTCGGGGGGGGTGAAGAGACCCAGTACTTC	CASSLGVGGGEETQYF
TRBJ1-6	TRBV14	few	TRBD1	TGTGCCAGCAGCCAGGGACAGTTCGTGGGTTCACCCCTCCACTTT	CASSQGQFVGSPLHF
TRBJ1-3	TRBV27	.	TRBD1	TGTGCCAGCAGTCCGGACAGGCGCTCTGGAAACACCATATATTTT	CASSPDRRSGNTIYF
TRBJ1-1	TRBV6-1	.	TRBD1	TGTGCCAGCAGTGAGACCGGGACAGGGTCTGGGACTGAAGCTTTCTTT	CASSETGTGSGTEAFF
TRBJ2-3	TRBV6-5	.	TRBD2	TGTGCCAGCAGTTCCACTAGCGGGGGCTATTGGGATACGCAGTATTTT	CASSSTSGGYWDTQYF
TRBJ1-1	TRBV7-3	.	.	TGTGCCAGCAGCTTAATGGAGGGGGGGCCTTTAGGGAACACTGAAGCTTTCTTT	CASSLMEGGPLGNTEAFF
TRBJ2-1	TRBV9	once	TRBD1	TGTGCCAGCAGCGTAGTTGAGGGGGCCGCTGAGCAGTTCTTC	CASSVVEGAAEQFF
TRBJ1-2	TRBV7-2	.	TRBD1	TGTGCCAGCAGCTTACCACAGACAGGGGGCTCTGGCTACACCTTC	CASSLPQTGGSGYTF
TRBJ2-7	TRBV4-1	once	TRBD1	TGCGCCAGCAGCCAAGATGGACAGGGGGTCAGCGAGCAGTACTTC	CASSQDGQGVSEQYF
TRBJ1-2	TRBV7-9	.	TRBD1	TGTGCCAGCAGTTCCATAGGGGGCTTCTATGGCTACACCTTC	CASSSIGGFYGYTF
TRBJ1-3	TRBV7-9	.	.	TGTGCCAGCAGCTTGGGGCCCAGGGTATCGACTGGAAACACCATATATTTT	CASSLGPRVSTGNTIYF
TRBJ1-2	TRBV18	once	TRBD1	TGTGCCAGCTCACCAAGGGGGCTTGACTATGGCTACACCTTC	CASSPRGLDYGYTF
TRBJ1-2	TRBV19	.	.	TGTGCCAGTAGTCCGACAGTATCGGGTACTTCGGCTGGCTACACCTTC	CASSPTVSGTSAGYTF
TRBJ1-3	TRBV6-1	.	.	TGTGCCACCGACACGAGATCTGGAAACACCATATATTTT	CATDTRSGNTIYF
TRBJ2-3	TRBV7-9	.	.	TGTGCCAGCAGCTTGCCCCGGGTCGCAGATACGCAGTATTTT	CASSLPRVADTQYF
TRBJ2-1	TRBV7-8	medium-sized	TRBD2	TGTGCCAGCTTTAGCGGGGGCTACAATGAGCAGTTCTTC	CASFSGGYNEQFF
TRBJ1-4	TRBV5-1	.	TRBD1	TGCGCCAGCAGCCCGGCCGGACAGGGTACGAATGAAAAACTGTTTTTT	CASSPAGQGTNEKLFF
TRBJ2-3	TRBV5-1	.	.	TGCGCCAGCAGCTTGGGGCTAGCTGGCACAGATACGCAGTATTTT	CASSLGLAGTDTQYF
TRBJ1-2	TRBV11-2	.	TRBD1	TGTGCCAGCAGCCTCCGGACAGGGGGGTATGGCTACACCTTC	CASSLRTGGYGYTF
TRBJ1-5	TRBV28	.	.	TGTGCCAGCAGTTTATTAAGCGGATCTCAGCCCCAGCATTTT	CASSLLSGSQPQHF
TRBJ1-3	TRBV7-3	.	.	TGTGCCAGCAGCTTAACAGGGGCAGGAAACACCATATATTTT	CASSLTGAGNTIYF
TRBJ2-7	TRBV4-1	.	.	TGCGCCAGCAGCCATGGAAGATCGGGTCTGGAACAGTACTTC	CASSHGRSGLEQYF
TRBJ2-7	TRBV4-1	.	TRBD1	TGCGCCAGCAGCCTCCTCCTTGTGGGGATACAGGGGGCGCTTCCCTACGAGCAGTACTTC	CASSLLLVGIQGALPYEQYF
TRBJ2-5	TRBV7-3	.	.	TGTGCCAGCAGCTTCACTAGCAATCGAGAGACCCAGTACTTC	CASSFTSNRETQYF